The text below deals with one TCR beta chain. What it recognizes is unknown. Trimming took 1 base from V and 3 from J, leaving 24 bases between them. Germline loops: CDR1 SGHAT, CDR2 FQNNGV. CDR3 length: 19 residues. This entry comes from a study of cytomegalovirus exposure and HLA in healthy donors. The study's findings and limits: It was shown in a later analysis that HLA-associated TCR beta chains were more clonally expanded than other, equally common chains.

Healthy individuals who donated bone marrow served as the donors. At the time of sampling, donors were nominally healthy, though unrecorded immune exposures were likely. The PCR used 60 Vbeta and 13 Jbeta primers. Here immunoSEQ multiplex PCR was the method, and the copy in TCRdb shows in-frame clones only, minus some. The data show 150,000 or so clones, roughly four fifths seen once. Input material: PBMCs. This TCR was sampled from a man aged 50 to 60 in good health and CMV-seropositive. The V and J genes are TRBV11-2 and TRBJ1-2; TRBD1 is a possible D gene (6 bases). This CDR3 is CASSLGGRSFGRGDYGYTF. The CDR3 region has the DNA TGTGCCAGCAGCTTAGGAGGCCGTTCCTTTGGCAGGGGTGACTATGGCTACACCTTC. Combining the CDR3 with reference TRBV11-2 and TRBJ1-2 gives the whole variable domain EAGVAQSPRYKIIEKRQSVAFWCNPISGHATLYWYQQILGQGPKLLIQFQNNGVVDDSQLPKDRFSAERLKGVDSTLKIQPAKLEDSAVYLCASSLGGRSFGRGDYGYTFGSGTRLTVV.